This TCR beta chain derives from a study of CD8+ T cells in alopecia areata. Peripheral blood and lesional scalp punch biopsies came from alopecia areata patients. It was cDNA, reverse transcribed from extracted RNA, that served as the sequencing template. Assay used: immunoSEQ multiplex PCR; TCRdb lists only in-frame clones, some missing. The table includes fewer than 200,000 clones, 50% to 60% detected once. Germline assignment: CDR1 SQVTM and CDR2 ANQGSEA. CDR3 size: 14 residues. Trimming left V 6 bases short and J 5 bases short, with 19 bases between. This chain connects TRBV29-1 to TRBJ2-5; possibly TRBD2 for D (5 bases). The sequence came from a human donor with alopecia areata. Specimen: CD4+ T cells sorted from blood, collected at week 0. CDR3 DNA sequence: TGCAGCGTGGACTGGCTTCTAAATGGGGAGACCCAGTACTTC. Encoded protein: CSVDWLLNGETQYF. Full variable domain (rest looked up from reference TRBV29-1 and TRBJ2-5): SAVISQKPSRDICQRGTSLTIQCQVDSQVTMMFWYRQQPGQSLTLIATANQGSEATYESGFVIDKFPISRPNLTFSTLTVSNMSPEDSSIYLCSVDWLLNGETQYFGPGTRLLVL.